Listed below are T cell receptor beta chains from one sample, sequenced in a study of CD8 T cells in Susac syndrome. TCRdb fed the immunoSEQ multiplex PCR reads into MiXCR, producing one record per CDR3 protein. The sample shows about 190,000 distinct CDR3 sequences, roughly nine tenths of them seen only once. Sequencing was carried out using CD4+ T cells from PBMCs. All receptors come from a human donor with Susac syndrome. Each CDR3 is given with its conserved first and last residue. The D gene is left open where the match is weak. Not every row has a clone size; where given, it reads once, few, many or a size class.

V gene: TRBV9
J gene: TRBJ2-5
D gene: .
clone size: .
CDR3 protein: CASSVGVFEETQYF
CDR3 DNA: TGTGCCAGCAGCGTAGGAGTCTTCGAAGAGACCCAGTACTTC

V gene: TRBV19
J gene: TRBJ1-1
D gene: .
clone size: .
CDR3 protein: CATFRGQSEAFF
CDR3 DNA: TGTGCCACCTTTCGGGGGCAGTCTGAAGCTTTCTTT

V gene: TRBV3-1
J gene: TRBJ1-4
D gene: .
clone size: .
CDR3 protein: CASSQLDSEKLFF
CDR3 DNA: TGTGCCAGCAGCCAACTGGACAGTGAAAAACTGTTTTTT

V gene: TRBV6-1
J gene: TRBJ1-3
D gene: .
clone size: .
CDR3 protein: CASRQVTGGNTIYF
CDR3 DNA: TGTGCCAGCAGGCAGGTGACGGGAGGAAACACCATATATTTT

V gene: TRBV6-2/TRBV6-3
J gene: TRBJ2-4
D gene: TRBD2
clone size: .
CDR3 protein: CASRSGGGKNIQYF
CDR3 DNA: TGTGCCAGCAGATCGGGGGGGGGCAAAAACATTCAGTACTTC

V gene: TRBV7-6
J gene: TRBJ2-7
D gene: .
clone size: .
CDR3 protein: CASSFTAQTYEQYF
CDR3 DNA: TGTGCCAGCAGCTTTACAGCTCAAACCTACGAGCAGTACTTC

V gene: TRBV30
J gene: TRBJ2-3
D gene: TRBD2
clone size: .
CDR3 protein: CAWSVVRTSGGGSQDTQYF
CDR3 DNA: TGTGCCTGGAGTGTAGTAAGGACTAGCGGGGGGGGAAGCCAAGATACGCAGTATTTT

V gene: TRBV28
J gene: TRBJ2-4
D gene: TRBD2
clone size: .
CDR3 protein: CASSLPLAGGNIQYF
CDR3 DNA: TGTGCCAGCAGTTTGCCGCTAGCGGGAGGTAACATTCAGTACTTC

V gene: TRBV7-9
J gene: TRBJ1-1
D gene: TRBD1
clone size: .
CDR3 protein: CASSHYRDRNTEAFF
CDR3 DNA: TGTGCCAGCAGCCATTACCGGGACAGGAACACTGAAGCTTTCTTT

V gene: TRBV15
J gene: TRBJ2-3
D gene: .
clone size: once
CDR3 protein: CATSNSGYTDTQYF
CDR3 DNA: TGTGCCACCAGCAATAGCGGATACACAGATACGCAGTATTTT

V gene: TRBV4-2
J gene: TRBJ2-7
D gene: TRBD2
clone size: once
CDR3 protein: CASSQDYPGGRGYEQYF
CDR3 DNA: TGTGCCAGCAGCCAAGATTATCCCGGCGGGAGAGGGTACGAGCAGTACTTC

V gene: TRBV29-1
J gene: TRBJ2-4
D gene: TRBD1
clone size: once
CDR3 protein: CSVTGGSKNIQYF
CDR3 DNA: TGCAGCGTTACAGGGGGATCGAAAAACATTCAGTACTTC

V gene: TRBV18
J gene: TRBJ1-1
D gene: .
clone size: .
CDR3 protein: CASSPPGASGNHAEAFF
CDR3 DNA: TGTGCCAGCTCACCACCGGGTGCGTCTGGAAATCACGCTGAAGCTTTCTTT

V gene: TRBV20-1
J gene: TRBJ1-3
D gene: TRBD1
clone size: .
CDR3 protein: CSATTGTYSENTIYF
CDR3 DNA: TGCAGTGCTACGACAGGGACTTACTCTGAAAACACCATATATTTT

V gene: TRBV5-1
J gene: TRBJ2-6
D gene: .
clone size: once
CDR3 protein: CASSSISSGANVLTF
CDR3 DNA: TGCGCCAGCAGCTCTATTAGCTCTGGGGCCAACGTCCTGACTTTC

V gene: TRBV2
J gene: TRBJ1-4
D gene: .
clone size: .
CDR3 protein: CASMYRDAWGGLFF
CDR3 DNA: TGTGCCAGCATGTACCGGGACGCCTGGGGTGGACTGTTTTTT

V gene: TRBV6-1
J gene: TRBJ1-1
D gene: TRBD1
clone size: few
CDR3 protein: CASSEQGVNTEAFF
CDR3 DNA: TGTGCCAGCAGTGAACAGGGGGTAAACACTGAAGCTTTCTTT

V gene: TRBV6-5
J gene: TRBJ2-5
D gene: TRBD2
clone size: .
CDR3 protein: CASRRLAGERETQYF
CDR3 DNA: TGTGCCAGCAGGAGACTAGCGGGAGAGCGCGAGACCCAGTACTTC

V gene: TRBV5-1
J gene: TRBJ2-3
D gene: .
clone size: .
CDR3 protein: CASSFRQESTDTQYF
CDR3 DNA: TGCGCCAGCAGCTTCCGACAGGAGAGCACAGATACGCAGTATTTT

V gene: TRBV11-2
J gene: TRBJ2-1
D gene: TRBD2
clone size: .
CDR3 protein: CASSPRVIAGGLRSYNEQFF
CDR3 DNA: TGTGCCAGCAGCCCCCGCGTGATAGCGGGGGGGCTTCGGTCCTACAATGAGCAGTTCTTC

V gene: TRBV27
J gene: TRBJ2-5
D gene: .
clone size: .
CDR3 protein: CASSLAQGLETQYF
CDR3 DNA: TGTGCCAGCAGTCTGGCACAGGGACTGGAGACCCAGTACTTC

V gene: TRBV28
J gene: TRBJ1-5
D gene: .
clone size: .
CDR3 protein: CASSGGFSGNQPQHF
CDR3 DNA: TGTGCCAGCAGTGGGGGGTTCAGCGGAAATCAGCCCCAGCATTTT

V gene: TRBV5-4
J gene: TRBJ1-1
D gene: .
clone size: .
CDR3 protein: CASSFGDGTNTEAFF
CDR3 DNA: TGTGCCAGCAGCTTCGGGGACGGCACGAACACTGAAGCTTTCTTT

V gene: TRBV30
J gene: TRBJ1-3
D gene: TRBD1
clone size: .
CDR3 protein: CAWKTGSPGNTIYF
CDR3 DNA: TGTGCCTGGAAGACAGGGTCCCCTGGAAACACCATATATTTT

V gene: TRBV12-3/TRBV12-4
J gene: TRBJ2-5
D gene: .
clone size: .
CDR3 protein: CASSKTSLVETQYF
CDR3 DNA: TGTGCCAGCAGTAAGACTAGTTTGGTCGAGACCCAGTACTTC

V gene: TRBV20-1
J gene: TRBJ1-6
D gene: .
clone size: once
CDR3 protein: CSARVGLLNSPLHF
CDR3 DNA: TGCAGTGCTAGAGTGGGACTTCTTAATTCACCCCTCCACTTT

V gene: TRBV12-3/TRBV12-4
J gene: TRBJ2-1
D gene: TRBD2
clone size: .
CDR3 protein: CASSTAGLNEQFF
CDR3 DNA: TGTGCCAGCTCTACAGCGGGATTGAATGAGCAGTTCTTC

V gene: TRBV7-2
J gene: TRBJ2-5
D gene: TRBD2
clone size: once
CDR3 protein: CASSSSSGSGETQYF
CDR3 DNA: TGTGCCAGCAGCTCGTCTAGCGGGAGCGGAGAGACCCAGTACTTC

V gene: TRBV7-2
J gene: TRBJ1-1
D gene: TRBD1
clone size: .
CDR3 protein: CASSIDRGNTEAFF
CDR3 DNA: TGTGCCAGCAGCATCGACAGGGGGAACACTGAAGCTTTCTTT

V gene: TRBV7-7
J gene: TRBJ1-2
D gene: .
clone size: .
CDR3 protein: CASSLRLDNYGYTF
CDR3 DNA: TGTGCTAGCAGCTTAAGGCTAGATAACTATGGCTACACCTTC

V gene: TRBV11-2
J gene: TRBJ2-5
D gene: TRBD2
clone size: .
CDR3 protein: CASSLDSGEETQYF
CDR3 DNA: TGTGCCAGCAGCTTAGATAGCGGGGAAGAGACCCAGTACTTC

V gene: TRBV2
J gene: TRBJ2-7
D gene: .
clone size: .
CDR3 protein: CASSEVPSEIYEQYF
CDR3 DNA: TGTGCCAGCAGTGAAGTGCCTAGCGAGATCTACGAGCAGTACTTC

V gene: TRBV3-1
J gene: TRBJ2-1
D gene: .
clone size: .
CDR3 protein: CASSQDKGPQFF
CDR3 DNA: TGTGCCAGCAGCCAAGATAAGGGACCACAGTTCTTC

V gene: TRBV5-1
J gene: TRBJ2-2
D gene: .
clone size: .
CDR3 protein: CASHNRESFTGELFF
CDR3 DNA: TGCGCCAGCCACAACAGGGAGTCCTTCACCGGGGAGCTGTTTTTT

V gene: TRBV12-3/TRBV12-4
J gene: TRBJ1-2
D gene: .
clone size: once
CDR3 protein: CASSREEFNYGYTF
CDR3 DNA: TGTGCCAGCAGTCGGGAGGAGTTTAACTATGGCTACACCTTC

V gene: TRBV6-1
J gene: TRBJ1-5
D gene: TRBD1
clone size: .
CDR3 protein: CASSAPGQGMSNQPQHF
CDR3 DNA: TGTGCCAGCAGTGCGCCGGGACAGGGGATGAGCAATCAGCCCCAGCATTTT

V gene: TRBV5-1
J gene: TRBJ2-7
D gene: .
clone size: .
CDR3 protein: CASSWTDGGEQYF
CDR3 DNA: TGCGCCAGCAGCTGGACAGATGGGGGCGAGCAGTACTTC

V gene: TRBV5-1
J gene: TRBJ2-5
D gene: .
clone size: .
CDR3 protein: CASSLGRGYQETQYF
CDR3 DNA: TGCGCCAGCAGCTTGGGAAGGGGGTACCAAGAGACCCAGTACTTC

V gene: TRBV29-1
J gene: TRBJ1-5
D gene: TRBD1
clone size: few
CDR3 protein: CSVMAGTGFDQPQHF
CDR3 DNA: TGCAGCGTAATGGCCGGGACAGGGTTTGATCAGCCCCAGCATTTT

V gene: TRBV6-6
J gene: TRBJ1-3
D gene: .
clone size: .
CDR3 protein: CASTSDSGNTIYF
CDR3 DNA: TGTGCCAGCACCTCAGACTCTGGAAACACCATATATTTT